The rows below give T cell receptor beta chains drawn from one sample of a study of Ad26.COV2.S vaccination and SARS-CoV-2 variants. Clones were sequenced by immunoSEQ multiplex PCR, and TCRdb holds only the in-frame ones, with some missing. The repertoire holds 440,000 or so clones, with about nine tenths as singletons. This material consisted of peripheral blood, taken in a trial of Ad26.COV2.S vaccine versus placebo. These receptors came from a person aged 18-65 years who received the Ad26.COV2.S COVID-19 vaccine or a placebo. Each CDR3 is given with its conserved first and last residue. D genes are given only for firm matches. Only some rows state a clone size, as once, few, many or a class for expanded clones.

v_call: TRBV6-2/TRBV6-3
d_call: -
clone_size: once
j_call: TRBJ2-7
cdr3_nt: TGTGCCAGCAGTTACCCGGACAGAAGAACCTACGAGCAGTACTTC
cdr3_aa: CASSYPDRRTYEQYF

v_call: TRBV6-5
d_call: TRBD1
clone_size: -
j_call: TRBJ1-2
cdr3_nt: TGTGCCAGCAGTTCCCCGACAGGGCGCCCGGGTGGCTACACCTTC
cdr3_aa: CASSSPTGRPGGYTF

v_call: TRBV7-6
d_call: -
clone_size: few
j_call: TRBJ2-7
cdr3_nt: TGTGCCAGCAGCTTAACGGGACACTTCTACGAGCAGTACTTC
cdr3_aa: CASSLTGHFYEQYF

v_call: TRBV25-1
d_call: TRBD1
clone_size: -
j_call: TRBJ2-2
cdr3_nt: TGTGCCAGCAGTGGAGGGACAGGGGTCACCGGGGAGCTGTTTTTT
cdr3_aa: CASSGGTGVTGELFF

v_call: TRBV5-6
d_call: TRBD1
clone_size: -
j_call: TRBJ1-5
cdr3_nt: TGTGCCAGCAGCTTGACCGGGACAGGTGGTCAGCCCCAGCATTTT
cdr3_aa: CASSLTGTGGQPQHF

v_call: TRBV6-2/TRBV6-3
d_call: -
clone_size: -
j_call: TRBJ2-7
cdr3_nt: TGTGCCAGCAGTTACGCGCCCTACGAGCAGTACTTC
cdr3_aa: CASSYAPYEQYF

v_call: TRBV6-2/TRBV6-3
d_call: -
clone_size: -
j_call: TRBJ2-7
cdr3_nt: TGTGCCAGCAGTTACGTGGGGAACGAGCAGTACTTC
cdr3_aa: CASSYVGNEQYF

v_call: TRBV5-4
d_call: TRBD1
clone_size: -
j_call: TRBJ1-2
cdr3_nt: TGTGCCAGCAGTGAGGGGGCGATTCGGTATGGCTACACCTTC
cdr3_aa: CASSEGAIRYGYTF

v_call: TRBV15
d_call: -
clone_size: -
j_call: TRBJ2-7
cdr3_nt: TGTGCCACCAGCAGAGATCGTCGGACCGGCTCCTACGAGCAGTACTTC
cdr3_aa: CATSRDRRTGSYEQYF

v_call: TRBV6-2/TRBV6-3
d_call: -
clone_size: -
j_call: TRBJ1-5
cdr3_nt: TGTGCCAGCAGTTACTCGAGTAATGTCGGTTTTCTACAGCCCCAGCATTTT
cdr3_aa: CASSYSSNVGFLQPQHF

v_call: TRBV19
d_call: -
clone_size: -
j_call: TRBJ2-7
cdr3_nt: TGTGCCAGTAGCCCCGGGGTGCCCTCTTCCGAGCAGTACTTC
cdr3_aa: CASSPGVPSSEQYF

v_call: TRBV9
d_call: -
clone_size: -
j_call: TRBJ2-5
cdr3_nt: TGTGCCAGCAGCCCAACCCTACGACAGGACCAAGAGACCCAGTACTTC
cdr3_aa: CASSPTLRQDQETQYF

v_call: TRBV5-1
d_call: -
clone_size: -
j_call: TRBJ1-1
cdr3_nt: TGCGCCAGCAGCTTGGCCGGGGCTGGGGCTTTCTTT
cdr3_aa: CASSLAGAGAFF

v_call: TRBV5-6
d_call: -
clone_size: -
j_call: TRBJ2-7
cdr3_nt: TGTGCCAGCAGCTTGGAGGGGGGCTCACGGGACGAGCAGTACTTC
cdr3_aa: CASSLEGGSRDEQYF

v_call: TRBV9
d_call: -
clone_size: -
j_call: TRBJ1-2
cdr3_nt: TGTGCCAGCACCCCTCCCGGCCCCCGGGGGAACTATGGCTACACCTTC
cdr3_aa: CASTPPGPRGNYGYTF

v_call: TRBV18
d_call: -
clone_size: -
j_call: TRBJ2-2
cdr3_nt: TGTGCCAGCTCACCACGGGGTCTCGGCACCGGGGAGCTGTTTTTT
cdr3_aa: CASSPRGLGTGELFF

v_call: TRBV7-2
d_call: -
clone_size: -
j_call: TRBJ2-7
cdr3_nt: TGTGCCAGCAGCTTAGACTCTAGTTCCTACGAGCAGTACTTC
cdr3_aa: CASSLDSSSYEQYF

v_call: TRBV7-2
d_call: -
clone_size: -
j_call: TRBJ1-1
cdr3_nt: TGTGCCAGCAGCTTGAACGGGAACACTGAAGCTTTCTTT
cdr3_aa: CASSLNGNTEAFF

v_call: TRBV27
d_call: TRBD1
clone_size: -
j_call: TRBJ1-2
cdr3_nt: TGTGCCAGATTCCGGGACAGGGAGCCGCACAGGTGTGGCTACACCTTC
cdr3_aa: CARFRDREPHRCGYTF

v_call: TRBV7-6
d_call: -
clone_size: few
j_call: TRBJ1-1
cdr3_nt: TGTGCCAGCAGCCTCCAGAGCTACACTGAAGCTTTCTTT
cdr3_aa: CASSLQSYTEAFF

v_call: TRBV27
d_call: -
clone_size: -
j_call: TRBJ1-6
cdr3_nt: TGTGCCAGCACCCGGGGGGCGGGTCGTTCACCCCTCCACTTT
cdr3_aa: CASTRGAGRSPLHF

v_call: TRBV6-2/TRBV6-3
d_call: TRBD2
clone_size: once
j_call: TRBJ2-5
cdr3_nt: TGTGCCAGCAGTTACAGTAGCGGGGGACAAGAGACCCAGTACTTC
cdr3_aa: CASSYSSGGQETQYF